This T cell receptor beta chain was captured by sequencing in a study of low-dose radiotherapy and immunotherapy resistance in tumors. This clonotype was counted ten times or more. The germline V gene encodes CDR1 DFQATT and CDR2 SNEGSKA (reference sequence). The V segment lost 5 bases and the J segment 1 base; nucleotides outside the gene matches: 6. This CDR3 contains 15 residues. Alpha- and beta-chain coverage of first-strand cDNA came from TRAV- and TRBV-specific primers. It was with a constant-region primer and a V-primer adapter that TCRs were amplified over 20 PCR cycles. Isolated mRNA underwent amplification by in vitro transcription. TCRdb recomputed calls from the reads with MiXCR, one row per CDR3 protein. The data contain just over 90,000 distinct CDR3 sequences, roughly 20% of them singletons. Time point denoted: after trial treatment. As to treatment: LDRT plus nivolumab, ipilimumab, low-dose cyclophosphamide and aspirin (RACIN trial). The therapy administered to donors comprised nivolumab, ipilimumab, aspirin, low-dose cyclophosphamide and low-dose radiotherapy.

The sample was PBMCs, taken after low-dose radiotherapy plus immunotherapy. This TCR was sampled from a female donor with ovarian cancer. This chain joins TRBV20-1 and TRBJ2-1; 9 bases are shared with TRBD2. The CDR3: CSACLAGRSYNEQFF. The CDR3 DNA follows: TGCAGTGCTTGTCTAGCGGGAAGGTCCTACAATGAGCAGTTCTTC.